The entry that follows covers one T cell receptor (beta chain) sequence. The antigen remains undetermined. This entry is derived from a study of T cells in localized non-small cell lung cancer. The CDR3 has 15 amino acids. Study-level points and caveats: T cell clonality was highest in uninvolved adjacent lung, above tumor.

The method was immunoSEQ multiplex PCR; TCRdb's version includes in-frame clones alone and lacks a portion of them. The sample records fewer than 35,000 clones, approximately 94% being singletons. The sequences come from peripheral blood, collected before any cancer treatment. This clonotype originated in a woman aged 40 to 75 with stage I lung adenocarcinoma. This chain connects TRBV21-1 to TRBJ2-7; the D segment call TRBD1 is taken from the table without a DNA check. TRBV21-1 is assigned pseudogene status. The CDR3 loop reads CASSNGGQGVYEQYF. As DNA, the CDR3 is TGTGCCAGCAGCAACGGCGGTCAGGGGGTATACGAGCAGTACTTC.